The 7 T cell receptor beta chains below all came from one sample that was sequenced in a study of control samples from healthy donors and cancer patients. Clones were sequenced by immunoSEQ multiplex PCR, and TCRdb holds only the in-frame ones, with some missing. The sample carries 400,000 to 500,000 clones, 90% recorded once. Sequencing was carried out using PBMCs. These receptors came from a middle-aged man with head and neck cancer.

This clone was recorded once. This sequence joins TRBV30 and TRBJ1-6; 9 positions agree with TRBD1. The V gene end was trimmed by 5 bases and the J gene end by 10 bases; junction bases not matched to a gene: 9. CDR1 and CDR2 (germline): GTSNPN, SVGIG (reference sequence). The CDR3 is 14 amino acids. CDR3 DNA: TGTGCCTGGGACGAGGGACAGGGCTCATCACCCCTCCACTTT. Its translation is CAWDEGQGSSPLHF.

V and J are TRBV7-8 and TRBJ2-1; perhaps TRBD1 as D (5 bases). The CDR3 totals 15 residues. The V and J ends lost 1 base and 4 bases respectively, with 11 bases between them. CDR1 is SGHVS and CDR2 is FQNEAQ in the germline V gene. CDR3: CASSLEWTTYNEQFF. CDR3 coding DNA: TGTGCCAGCAGCTTAGAGTGGACAACTTACAATGAGCAGTTCTTC.

In this sample, this clone turned up a few times. The chain recombines TRBV5-1 with TRBJ2-7; D gene uncertain. With 0 bases removed from V and 0 bases from J, the gap between germline ends came to 10 bases. CDR1 and CDR2 (germline): SGHRS, YFSETQ. CDR3 size: 15 residues. The CDR3: CASSLGQALSYEQYF. In nucleotides, the CDR3 is TGCGCCAGCAGCTTGGGCCAGGCCCTCTCCTACGAGCAGTACTTC.

This rearrangement joins TRBV11-2 to TRBJ2-1; D possibly corresponds to TRBD2 (5 bases). CDR1 and CDR2 from the germline V gene are SGHAT and FQNNGV. Trimming left V 5 bases short and J 6 bases short, with 14 bases between. The CDR3 is 14 amino acids. CDR3 sequence: CASSPVGRGNEQFF. In DNA form, the CDR3 reads TGTGCCAGCAGCCCAGTGGGGAGAGGCAATGAGCAGTTCTTC.

V is TRBV29-1 and J is TRBJ1-3; D gene ambiguous. V was shortened by 3 bases and J by 0 bases, with 6 bases between the two germline ends. Germline lookup yields CDR1 SQVTM and CDR2 ANQGSEA. This CDR3 is built from 13 residues. CDR3 region: CSVDGSSGNTIYF. The CDR3 DNA sequence: TGCAGCGTTGATGGCAGCTCTGGAAACACCATATATTTT.

This clone showed up just once. This chain uses TRBV6-2 or TRBV6-3 with TRBJ2-7; 8 bases match TRBD1. The CDR3 sequence is 15 residues long. Germline CDR1 MNHEY, CDR2 SVGEGT. Trimming at V came to 2 bases and at J to 0 bases, leaving 3 bases not matched to a gene. Here the CDR3 reads CASSYVRGPSYEQYF. CDR3 in DNA: TGTGCCAGCAGTTACGTCAGGGGGCCCTCCTACGAGCAGTACTTC.

This chain joins TRBV6-5 and TRBJ1-1, with D hard to call. CDR1 and CDR2 from the germline V gene are MNHEY and SVGAGI. Trimming pared 4 bases from V and 0 bases from J, leaving 9 bases between. CDR3 size: 14 residues. This CDR3 is CASSSAALNTEAFF. As DNA, the CDR3 is TGTGCCAGCAGTTCCGCGGCCCTGAACACTGAAGCTTTCTTT.